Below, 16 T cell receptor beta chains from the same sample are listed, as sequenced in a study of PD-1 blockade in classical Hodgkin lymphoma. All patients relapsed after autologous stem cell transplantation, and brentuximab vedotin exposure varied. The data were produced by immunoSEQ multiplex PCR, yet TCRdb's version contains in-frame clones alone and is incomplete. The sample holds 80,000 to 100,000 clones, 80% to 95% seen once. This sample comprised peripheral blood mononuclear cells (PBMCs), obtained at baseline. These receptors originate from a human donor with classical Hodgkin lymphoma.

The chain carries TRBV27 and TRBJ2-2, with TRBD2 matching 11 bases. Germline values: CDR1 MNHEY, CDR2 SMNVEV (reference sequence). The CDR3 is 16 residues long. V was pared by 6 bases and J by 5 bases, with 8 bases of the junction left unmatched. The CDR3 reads CASSLTIAGGTGELFF. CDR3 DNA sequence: TGTGCCAGCAGCCTCACTATAGCGGGAGGGACCGGGGAGCTGTTTTTT.

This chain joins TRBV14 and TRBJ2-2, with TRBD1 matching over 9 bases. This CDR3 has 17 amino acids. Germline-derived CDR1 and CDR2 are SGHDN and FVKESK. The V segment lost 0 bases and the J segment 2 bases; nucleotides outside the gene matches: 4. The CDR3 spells CASSQDPTGGNTGELFF. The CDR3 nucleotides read TGTGCCAGCAGCCAAGACCCCACAGGGGGCAACACCGGGGAGCTGTTTTTT.

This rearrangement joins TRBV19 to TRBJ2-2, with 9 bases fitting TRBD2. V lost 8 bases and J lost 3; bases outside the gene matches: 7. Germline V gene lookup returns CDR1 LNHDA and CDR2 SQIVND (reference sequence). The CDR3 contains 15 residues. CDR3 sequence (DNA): TGTGCCAGTTCTCTGGGACTAGCTGACACCGGGGAGCTGTTTTTT. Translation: CASSLGLADTGELFF.

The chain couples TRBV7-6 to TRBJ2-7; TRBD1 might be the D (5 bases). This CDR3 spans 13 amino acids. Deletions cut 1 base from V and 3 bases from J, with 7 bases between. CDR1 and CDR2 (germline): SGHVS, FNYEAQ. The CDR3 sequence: CASSLEQVYEQYF. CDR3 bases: TGTGCCAGCAGCTTAGAACAGGTCTACGAGCAGTACTTC.

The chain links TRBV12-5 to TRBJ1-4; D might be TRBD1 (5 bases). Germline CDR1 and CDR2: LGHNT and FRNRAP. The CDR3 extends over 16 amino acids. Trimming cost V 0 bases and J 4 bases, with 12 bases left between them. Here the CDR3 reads CASGLVLGPLNEKLFF. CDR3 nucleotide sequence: TGTGCTAGTGGTTTGGTACTGGGGCCGCTTAATGAAAAACTGTTTTTT.

CDR3 residues: CASSFGTQNTEAFF. The CDR3 DNA follows: TGTGCCAGTAGTTTTGGGACCCAGAACACTGAAGCTTTCTTT. The chain carries TRBV19 and TRBJ1-1; a possible D gene is TRBD1 (5 bases). Germline loops: CDR1 LNHDA, CDR2 SQIVND (reference sequence). V shed 5 bases and J shed 1 base, with 11 bases lying between them. The length of the CDR3 is 14 residues.

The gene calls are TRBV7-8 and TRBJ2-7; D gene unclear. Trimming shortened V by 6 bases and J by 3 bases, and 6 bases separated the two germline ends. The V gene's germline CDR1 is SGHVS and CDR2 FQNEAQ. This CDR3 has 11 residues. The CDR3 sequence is CASRLNYEQYF. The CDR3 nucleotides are TGTGCCAGCAGGCTAAACTACGAGCAGTACTTC. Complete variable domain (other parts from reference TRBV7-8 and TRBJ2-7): GAGVSQSPRYKVAKRGQDVALRCDPISGHVSLFWYQQALGQGPEFLTYFQNEAQLDKSGLPSDRFFAERPEGSVSTLKIQRTQQEDSAVYLCASRLNYEQYFGPGTRLTVT.

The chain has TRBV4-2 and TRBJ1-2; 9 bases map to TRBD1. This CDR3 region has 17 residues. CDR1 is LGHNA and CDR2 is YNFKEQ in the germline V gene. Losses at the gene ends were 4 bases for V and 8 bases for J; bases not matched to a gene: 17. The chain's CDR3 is CASSPHPLQGAVSGYTF. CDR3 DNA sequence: TGTGCCAGCAGCCCCCACCCCCTACAGGGGGCGGTGTCCGGCTACACCTTC.

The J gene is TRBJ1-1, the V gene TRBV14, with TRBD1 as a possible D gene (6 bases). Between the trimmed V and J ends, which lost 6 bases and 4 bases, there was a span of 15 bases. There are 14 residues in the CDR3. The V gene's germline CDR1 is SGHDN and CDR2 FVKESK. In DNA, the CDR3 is TGTGCCAGCAGTCGAAGGGGGTTCGGCACTGAAGCTTTCTTT. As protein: CASSRRGFGTEAFF.

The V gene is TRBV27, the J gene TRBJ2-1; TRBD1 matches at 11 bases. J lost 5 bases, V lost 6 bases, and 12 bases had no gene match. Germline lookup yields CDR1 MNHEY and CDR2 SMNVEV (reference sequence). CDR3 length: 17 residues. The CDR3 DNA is TGTGCCAGCAGCAAAACCACCGGGACAGGGGGACACAATGAGCAGTTCTTC. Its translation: CASSKTTGTGGHNEQFF.

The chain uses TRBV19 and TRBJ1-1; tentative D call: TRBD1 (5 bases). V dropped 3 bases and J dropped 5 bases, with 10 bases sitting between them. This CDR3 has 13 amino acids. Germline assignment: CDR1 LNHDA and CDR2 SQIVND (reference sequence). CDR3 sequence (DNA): TGTGCCAGTAGTATGCTGGGGCGGACTGAAGCTTTCTTT. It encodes CASSMLGRTEAFF.

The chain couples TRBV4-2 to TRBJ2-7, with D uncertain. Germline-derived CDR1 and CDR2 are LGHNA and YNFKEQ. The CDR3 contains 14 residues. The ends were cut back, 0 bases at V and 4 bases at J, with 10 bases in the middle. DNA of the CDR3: TGTGCCAGCAGCCAAGAATTGGGTTTTTACGAGCAGTACTTC. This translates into CASSQELGFYEQYF.

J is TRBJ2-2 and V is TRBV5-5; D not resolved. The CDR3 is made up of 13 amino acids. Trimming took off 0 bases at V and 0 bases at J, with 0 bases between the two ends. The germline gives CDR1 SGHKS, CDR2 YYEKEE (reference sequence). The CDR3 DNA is TGTGCCAGCAGCTTGGCGAACACCGGGGAGCTGTTTTTT. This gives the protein CASSLANTGELFF.

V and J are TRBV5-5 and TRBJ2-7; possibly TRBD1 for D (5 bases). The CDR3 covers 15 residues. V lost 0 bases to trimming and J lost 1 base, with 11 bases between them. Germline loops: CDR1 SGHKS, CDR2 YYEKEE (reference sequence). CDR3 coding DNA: TGTGCCAGCAGCTTGGTAGACAGCCTATCCTACGAGCAGTACTTC. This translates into CASSLVDSLSYEQYF.

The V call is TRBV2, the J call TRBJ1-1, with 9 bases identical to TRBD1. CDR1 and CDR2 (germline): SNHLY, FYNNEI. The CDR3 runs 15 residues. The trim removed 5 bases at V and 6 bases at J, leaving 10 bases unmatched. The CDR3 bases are TGTGCCAGCAGTCCTACTACAGGGGGCGGATCTGAAGCTTTCTTT. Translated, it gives CASSPTTGGGSEAFF.

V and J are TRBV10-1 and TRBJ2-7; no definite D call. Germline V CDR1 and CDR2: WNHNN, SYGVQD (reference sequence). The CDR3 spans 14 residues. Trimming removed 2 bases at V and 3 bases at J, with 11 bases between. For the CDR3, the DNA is TGCGCCAGCAGTGAGAGTGGCAGATTCTACGAGCAGTACTTC. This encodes CASSESGRFYEQYF.